This paragraph covers one TCR beta chain sequence. TCR beta sequences were obtained from blood CD8+ and CD4+ T cells. TEMRA cells were FACS-enriched, unlike CD8+ and CD4+ T cells, which were negatively isolated. The sample belongs to a study of CD8 T cells in Susac syndrome. Random hexamers were used to reverse transcribe roughly 0.45 to 1 ug of RNA. Amplification of TCR beta CDR3 spanned 54 Vbeta and 13 Jbeta via immunoSEQ multiplex PCR. TCRdb reprocessed the immunoSEQ multiplex PCR reads with MiXCR, giving one entry per CDR3 protein. This sample has about 300,000 distinct CDR3 sequences; about 91% occur once, and the top ten carry roughly 0.064%. The CDR3 has 17 amino acids. Per germline, CDR1 LGHDT and CDR2 YNNKEL (reference sequence). V dropped 0 bases and J dropped 5 bases, with 19 bases sitting between them.

The sequencing sample was made of CD4+ T cells from PBMCs. The TCR comes from a human donor with multiple sclerosis. The chain recombines TRBV3-1 with TRBJ2-5, with D perhaps TRBD2 (7 bases). The CDR3 protein is CASSQDRIGGGRETQYF. CDR3 in DNA: TGTGCCAGCAGCCAAGATCGAATAGGGGGGGGCCGGGAGACCCAGTACTTC.